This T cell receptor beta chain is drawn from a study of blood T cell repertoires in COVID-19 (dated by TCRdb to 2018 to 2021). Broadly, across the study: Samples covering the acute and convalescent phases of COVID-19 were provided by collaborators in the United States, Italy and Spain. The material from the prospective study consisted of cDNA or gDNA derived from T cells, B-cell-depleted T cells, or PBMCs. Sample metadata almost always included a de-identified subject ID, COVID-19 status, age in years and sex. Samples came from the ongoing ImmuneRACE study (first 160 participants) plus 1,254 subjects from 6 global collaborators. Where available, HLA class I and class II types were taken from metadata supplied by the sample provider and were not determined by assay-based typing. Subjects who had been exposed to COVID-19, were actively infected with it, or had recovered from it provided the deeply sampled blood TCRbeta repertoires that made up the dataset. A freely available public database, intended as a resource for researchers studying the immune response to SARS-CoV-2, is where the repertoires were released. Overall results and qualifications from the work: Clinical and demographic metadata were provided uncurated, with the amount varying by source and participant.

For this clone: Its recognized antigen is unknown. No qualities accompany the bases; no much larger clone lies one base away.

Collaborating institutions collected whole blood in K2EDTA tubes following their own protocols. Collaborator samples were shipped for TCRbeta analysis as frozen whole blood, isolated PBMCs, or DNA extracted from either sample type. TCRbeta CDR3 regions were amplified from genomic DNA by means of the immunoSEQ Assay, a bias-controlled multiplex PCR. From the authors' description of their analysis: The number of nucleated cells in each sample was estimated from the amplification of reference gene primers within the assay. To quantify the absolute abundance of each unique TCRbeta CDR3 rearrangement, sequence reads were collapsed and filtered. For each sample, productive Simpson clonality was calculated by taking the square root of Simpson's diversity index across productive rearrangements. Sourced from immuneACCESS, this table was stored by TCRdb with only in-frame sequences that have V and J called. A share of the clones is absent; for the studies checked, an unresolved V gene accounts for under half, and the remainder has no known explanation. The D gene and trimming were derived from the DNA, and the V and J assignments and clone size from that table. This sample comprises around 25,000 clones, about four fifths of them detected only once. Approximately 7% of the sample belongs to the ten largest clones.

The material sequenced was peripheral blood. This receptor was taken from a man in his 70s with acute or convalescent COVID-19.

The DNA sequence is as follows: TGTGCCAGCAGCCCAGGGACAGGGTCGAGGACAGATACGCAGTATTTT. The resulting protein is CASSPGTGSRTDTQYF. The receptor chain draws on TRBV11-3 and TRBJ2-3; 9 bases in between match TRBD1. Looking up the germline V gene yields CDR1 SGHNT and CDR2 YENEEA. Trimming accounts for 5 bases at V and 3 bases at J, while the number of junction bases matched to no gene is 9. There are 16 amino acids in the CDR3, from cysteine to phenylalanine inclusive. The CDR3 DNA has 48 bases and is translated from base 1.